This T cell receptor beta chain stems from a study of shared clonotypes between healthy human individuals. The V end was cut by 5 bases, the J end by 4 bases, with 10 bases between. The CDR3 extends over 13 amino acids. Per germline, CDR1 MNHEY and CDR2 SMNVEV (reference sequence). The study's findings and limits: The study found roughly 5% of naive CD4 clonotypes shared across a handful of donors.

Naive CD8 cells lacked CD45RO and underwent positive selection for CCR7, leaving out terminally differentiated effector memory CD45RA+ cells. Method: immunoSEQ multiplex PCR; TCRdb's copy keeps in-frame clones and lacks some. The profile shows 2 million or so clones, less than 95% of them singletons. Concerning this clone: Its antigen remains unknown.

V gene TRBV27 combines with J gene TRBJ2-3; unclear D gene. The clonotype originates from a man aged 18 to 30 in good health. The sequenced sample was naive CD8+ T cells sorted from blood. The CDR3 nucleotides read TGTGCCAGCAGTCTCACGATTCCAGATACGCAGTATTTT. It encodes CASSLTIPDTQYF.